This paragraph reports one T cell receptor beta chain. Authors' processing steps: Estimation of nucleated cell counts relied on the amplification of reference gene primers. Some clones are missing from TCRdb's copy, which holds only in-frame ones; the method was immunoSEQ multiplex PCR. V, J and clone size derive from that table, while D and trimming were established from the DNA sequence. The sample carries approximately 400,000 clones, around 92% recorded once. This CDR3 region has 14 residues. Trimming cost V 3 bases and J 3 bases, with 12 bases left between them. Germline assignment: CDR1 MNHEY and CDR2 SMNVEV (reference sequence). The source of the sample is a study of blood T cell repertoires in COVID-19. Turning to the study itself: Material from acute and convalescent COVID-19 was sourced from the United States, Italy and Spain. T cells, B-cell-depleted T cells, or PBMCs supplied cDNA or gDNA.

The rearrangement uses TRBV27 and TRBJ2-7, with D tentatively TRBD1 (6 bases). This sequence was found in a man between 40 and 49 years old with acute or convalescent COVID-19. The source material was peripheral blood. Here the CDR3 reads CASSFWGQDYEQYF. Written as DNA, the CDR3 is TGTGCCAGCAGTTTTTGGGGGCAGGACTACGAGCAGTACTTC.